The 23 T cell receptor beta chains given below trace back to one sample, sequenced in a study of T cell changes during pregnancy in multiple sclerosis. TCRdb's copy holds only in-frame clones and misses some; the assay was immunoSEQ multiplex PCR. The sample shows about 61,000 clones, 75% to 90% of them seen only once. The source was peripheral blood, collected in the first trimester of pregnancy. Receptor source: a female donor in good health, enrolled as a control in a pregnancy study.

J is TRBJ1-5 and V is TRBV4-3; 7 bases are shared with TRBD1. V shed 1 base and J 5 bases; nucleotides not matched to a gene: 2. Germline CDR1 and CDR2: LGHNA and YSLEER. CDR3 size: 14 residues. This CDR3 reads CASSQGQGYQPQHF. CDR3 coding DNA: TGCGCCAGCAGCCAAGGACAGGGCTATCAGCCCCAGCATTTT.

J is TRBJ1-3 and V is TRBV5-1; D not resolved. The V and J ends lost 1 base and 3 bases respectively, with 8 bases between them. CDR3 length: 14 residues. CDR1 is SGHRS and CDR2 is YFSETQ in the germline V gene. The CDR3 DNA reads TGCGCCAGCAGCTTGACGGTCGGTGGAAACACCATATATTTT. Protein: CASSLTVGGNTIYF.

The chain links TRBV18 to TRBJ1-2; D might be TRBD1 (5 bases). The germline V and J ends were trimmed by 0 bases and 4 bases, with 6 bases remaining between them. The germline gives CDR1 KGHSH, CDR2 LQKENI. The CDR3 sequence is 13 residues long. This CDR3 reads CASSPPGGYGYTF. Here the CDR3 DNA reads TGTGCCAGCTCACCACCGGGGGGCTATGGCTACACCTTC.

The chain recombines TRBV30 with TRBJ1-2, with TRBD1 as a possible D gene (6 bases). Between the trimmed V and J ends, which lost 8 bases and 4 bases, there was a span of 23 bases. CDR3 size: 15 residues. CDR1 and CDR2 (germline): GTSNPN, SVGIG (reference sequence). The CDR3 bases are TGTGCCCTTGATATACCACAGGGATTGGCCTATGGCTACACCTTC. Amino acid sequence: CALDIPQGLAYGYTF.

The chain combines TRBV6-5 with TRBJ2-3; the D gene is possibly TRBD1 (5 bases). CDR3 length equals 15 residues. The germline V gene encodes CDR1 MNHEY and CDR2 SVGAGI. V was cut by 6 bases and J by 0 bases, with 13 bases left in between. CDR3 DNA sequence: TGTGCCAGCAGCCTATCTGGGGCTAGCACAGATACGCAGTATTTT. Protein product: CASSLSGASTDTQYF.

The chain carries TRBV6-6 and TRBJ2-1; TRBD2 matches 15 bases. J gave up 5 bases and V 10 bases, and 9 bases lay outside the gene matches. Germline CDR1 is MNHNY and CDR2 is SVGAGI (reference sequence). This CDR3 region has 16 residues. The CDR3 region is CATRTSGGVVNNEQFF. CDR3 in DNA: TGTGCCACTCGGACTAGCGGGGGGGTAGTCAACAATGAGCAGTTCTTC.

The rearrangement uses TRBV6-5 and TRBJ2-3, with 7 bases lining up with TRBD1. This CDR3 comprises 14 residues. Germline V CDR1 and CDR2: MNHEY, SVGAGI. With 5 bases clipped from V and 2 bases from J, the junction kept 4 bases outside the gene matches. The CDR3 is CASSEGASTDTQYF. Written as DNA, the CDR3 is TGTGCCAGCAGTGAGGGGGCCTCCACAGATACGCAGTATTTT.

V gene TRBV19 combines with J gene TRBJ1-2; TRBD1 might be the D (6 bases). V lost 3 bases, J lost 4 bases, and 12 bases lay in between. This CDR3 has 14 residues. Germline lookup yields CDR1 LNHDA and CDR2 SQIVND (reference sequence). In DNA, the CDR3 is TGTGCCAGTAGTATGGCCCCGGACAGCTATGGCTACACCTTC. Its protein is CASSMAPDSYGYTF. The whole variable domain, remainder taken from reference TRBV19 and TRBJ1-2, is DGGITQSPKYLFRKEGQNVTLSCEQNLNHDAMYWYRQDPGQGLRLIYYSQIVNDFQKGDIAEGYSVSREKKESFPLTVTSAQKNPTAFYLCASSMAPDSYGYTFGSGTRLTVV.

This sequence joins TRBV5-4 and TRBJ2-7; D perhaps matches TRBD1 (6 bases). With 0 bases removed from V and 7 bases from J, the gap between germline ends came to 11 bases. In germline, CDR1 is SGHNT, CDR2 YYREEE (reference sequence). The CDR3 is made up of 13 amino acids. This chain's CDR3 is CASSLAQGWEQYF. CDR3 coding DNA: TGTGCCAGCAGCTTGGCCCAGGGGTGGGAGCAGTACTTC.

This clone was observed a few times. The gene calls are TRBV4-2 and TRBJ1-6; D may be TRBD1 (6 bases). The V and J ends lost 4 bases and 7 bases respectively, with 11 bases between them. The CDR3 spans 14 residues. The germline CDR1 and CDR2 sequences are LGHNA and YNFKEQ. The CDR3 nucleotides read TGTGCCAGCAGCCCAGGGGCAGCCAATTCACCCCTCCACTTT. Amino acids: CASSPGAANSPLHF.

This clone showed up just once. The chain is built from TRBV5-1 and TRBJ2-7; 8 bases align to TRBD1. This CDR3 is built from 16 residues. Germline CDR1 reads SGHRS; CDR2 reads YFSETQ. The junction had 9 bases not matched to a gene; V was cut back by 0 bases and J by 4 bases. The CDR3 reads CASSLGGTGFKYEQYF. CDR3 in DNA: TGCGCCAGCAGCTTGGGCGGGACAGGATTTAAGTACGAGCAGTACTTC. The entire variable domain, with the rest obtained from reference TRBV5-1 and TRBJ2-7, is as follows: KAGVTQTPRYLIKTRGQQVTLSCSPISGHRSVSWYQQTPGQGLQFLFEYFSETQRNKGNFPGRFSGRQFSNSRSEMNVSTLELGDSALYLCASSLGGTGFKYEQYFGPGTRLTVT.

DNA of the CDR3: TGTGCCTGGAGCCCCACCCGTTCGGGTTCGCCCCAGCATTTT. Amino acids: CAWSPTRSGSPQHF. The chain links TRBV30 to TRBJ1-5; D not resolved. Trimming cost V 3 bases and J 9 bases, with 18 bases left between them. The CDR3 loop spans 14 amino acids. Germline loops: CDR1 GTSNPN, CDR2 SVGIG (reference sequence).

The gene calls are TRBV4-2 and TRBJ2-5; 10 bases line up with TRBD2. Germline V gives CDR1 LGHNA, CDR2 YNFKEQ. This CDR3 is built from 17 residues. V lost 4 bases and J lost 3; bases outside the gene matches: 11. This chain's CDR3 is CASSLMQSGGDKETQYF. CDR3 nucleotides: TGTGCCAGCAGCCTAATGCAAAGCGGGGGGGATAAAGAGACCCAGTACTTC.

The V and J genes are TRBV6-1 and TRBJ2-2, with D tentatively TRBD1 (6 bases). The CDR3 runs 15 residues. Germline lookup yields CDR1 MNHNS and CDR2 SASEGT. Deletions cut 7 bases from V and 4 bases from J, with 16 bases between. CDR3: CASTSGDASTGELFF. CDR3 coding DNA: TGTGCCAGCACGTCAGGGGATGCGAGCACCGGGGAGCTGTTTTTT.

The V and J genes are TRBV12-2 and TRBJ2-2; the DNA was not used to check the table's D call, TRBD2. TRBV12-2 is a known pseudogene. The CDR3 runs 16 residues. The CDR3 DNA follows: TGTGCAAGTCGCTCGAGTTATGAACGTTTCACCGGGGAGCTGTTTTTT. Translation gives CASRSSYERFTGELFF.

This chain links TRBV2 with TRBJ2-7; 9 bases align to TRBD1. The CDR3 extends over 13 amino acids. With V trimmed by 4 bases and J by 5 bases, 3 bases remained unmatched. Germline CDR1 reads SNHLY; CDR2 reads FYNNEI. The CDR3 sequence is CASSGTGVHEQYF. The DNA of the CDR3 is TGTGCCAGCAGTGGGACAGGGGTCCACGAGCAGTACTTC. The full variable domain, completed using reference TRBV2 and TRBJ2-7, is EPEVTQTPSHQVTQMGQEVILRCVPISNHLYFYWYRQILGQKVEFLVSFYNNEISEKSEIFDDQFSVERPDGSNFTLKIRSTKLEDSAMYFCASSGTGVHEQYFGPGTRLTVT.

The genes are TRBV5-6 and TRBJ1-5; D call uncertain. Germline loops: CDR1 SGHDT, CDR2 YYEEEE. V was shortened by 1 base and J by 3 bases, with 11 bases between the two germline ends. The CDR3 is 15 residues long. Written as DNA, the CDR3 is TGTGCCAGCAGCTTGTTTCACGCGAACAATCAGCCCCAGCATTTT. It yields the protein CASSLFHANNQPQHF.

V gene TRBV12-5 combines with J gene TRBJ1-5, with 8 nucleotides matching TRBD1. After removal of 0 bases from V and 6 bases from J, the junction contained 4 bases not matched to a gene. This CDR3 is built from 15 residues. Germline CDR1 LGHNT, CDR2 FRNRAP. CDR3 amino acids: CASGLVDRAFQPQHF. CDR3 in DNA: TGTGCTAGTGGTTTGGTGGACAGGGCTTTTCAGCCCCAGCATTTT.

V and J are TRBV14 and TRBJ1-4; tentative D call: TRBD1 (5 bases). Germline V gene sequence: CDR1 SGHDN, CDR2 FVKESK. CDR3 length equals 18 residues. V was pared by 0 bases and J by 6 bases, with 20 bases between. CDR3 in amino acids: CASSQDTAGPLTYEKLFF. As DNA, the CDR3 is TGTGCCAGCAGCCAAGATACAGCGGGACCCCTAACGTATGAAAAACTGTTTTTT. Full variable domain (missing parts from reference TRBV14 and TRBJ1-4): EAGVTQFPSHSVIEKGQTVTLRCDPISGHDNLYWYRRVMGKEIKFLLHFVKESKQDESGMPNNRFLAERTGGTYSTLKVQPAELEDSGVYFCASSQDTAGPLTYEKLFFGSGTQLSVL.

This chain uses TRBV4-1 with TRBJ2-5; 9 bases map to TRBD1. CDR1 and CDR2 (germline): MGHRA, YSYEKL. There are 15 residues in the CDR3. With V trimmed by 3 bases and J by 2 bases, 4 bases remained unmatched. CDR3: CASSQPGTGQETQYF. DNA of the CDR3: TGCGCCAGCAGCCAGCCCGGGACAGGGCAAGAGACCCAGTACTTC.

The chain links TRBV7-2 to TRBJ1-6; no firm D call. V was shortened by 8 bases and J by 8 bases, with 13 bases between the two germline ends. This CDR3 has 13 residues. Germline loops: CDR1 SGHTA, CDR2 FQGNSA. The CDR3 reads CASCSVEDSPLHF. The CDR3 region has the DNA TGTGCCAGCTGTTCAGTGGAGGATTCACCCCTCCACTTT. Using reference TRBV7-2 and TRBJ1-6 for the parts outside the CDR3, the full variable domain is GAGVSQSPSNKVTEKGKDVELRCDPISGHTALYWYRQSLGQGLEFLIYFQGNSAPDKSGLPSDRFSAERTGGSVSTLTIQRTQQEDSAVYLCASCSVEDSPLHFGNGTRLTVT.

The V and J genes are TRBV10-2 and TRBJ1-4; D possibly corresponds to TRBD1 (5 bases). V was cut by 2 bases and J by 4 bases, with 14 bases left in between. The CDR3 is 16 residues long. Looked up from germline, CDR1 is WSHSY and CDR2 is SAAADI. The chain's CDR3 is CASSERRGRGNEKLFF. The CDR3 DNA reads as TGCGCCAGCAGTGAGCGGAGAGGGAGGGGTAATGAAAAACTGTTTTTT.

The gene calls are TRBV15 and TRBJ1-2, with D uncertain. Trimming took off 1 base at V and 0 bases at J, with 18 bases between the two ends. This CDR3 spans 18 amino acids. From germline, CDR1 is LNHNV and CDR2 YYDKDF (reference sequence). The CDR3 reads CATSRVSLSSLSNYGYTF. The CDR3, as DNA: TGTGCCACCAGCAGAGTATCTCTTTCCTCACTTTCTAACTATGGCTACACCTTC.